This T cell receptor (beta chain) was profiled in a study of cytomegalovirus exposure and HLA in healthy donors. As concerns this clone: Its matching antigen is unknown.

PCR amplification relied on 60 Vbeta primers (plus 13 Jbeta primers). Authors' analysis steps: Approximately 72 million unique TCR beta chains, some 9.9 million of them shared, were counted by a later analysis. Sequencing was performed with immunoSEQ multiplex PCR; in TCRdb, only in-frame clones are kept and a portion is missing. V and J calls and clone size follow that table, whereas D and trimming were derived from the DNA. The sample carries more than 140,000 clones, about three quarters recorded once. Findings and caveats of the study: One cluster of highly shared sequence variants probably arose as a sequencing artifact. A previous analysis found most TCR beta V segments productive roughly 87% or roughly 30% of the time. Across donors, sequencing depth was assumed by presence/absence analyses to be roughly uniform.

This CDR3 comprises 16 residues. The chain links TRBV21-1 to TRBJ1-4. TRBV21-1 is tagged as a pseudogene. This clonotype originated in a male donor in good health and CMV-seronegative. The sample taken for sequencing was PBMCs. The DNA for the CDR3 is TGTGCCAGCAGCAAAGGGGGGGGAACAACTAATGAAAAACTGTTTTTT. It is translated as CASSKGGGTTNEKLFF.